This entry is about one TCR beta chain. The sample holds one count of this clone. Its recognized antigen is unknown. No quality values exist for individual bases; no much larger clone is one base distant. Via the germline V gene, CDR1 is SGHRS and CDR2 YFSETQ. The CDR3 starts with the cysteine, ends with the phenylalanine, and has 18 residues. The entry retains the CDR3 DNA only, 54 bases that are in frame from base 1. After removal of 4 bases from V and 5 bases from J, the junction retains 16 bases not matched to a gene. This record belongs to a study of cytotoxic CD8 clonotypes in ibrutinib-treated CLL (dated by TCRdb to the early 2020s). The study in broad terms: The cohort included roughly 15 treatment-naive and approximately eleven relapsed/refractory patients; some 18 were IGHV unmutated. Partial responses were observed in roughly 25 patients and complete responses in 2; after a median follow-up of 68 months, remission was maintained in 15 or so patients and progression was observed in approximately 12. On average, each sample had 255,043 productive templates and approximately 85,000 productive rearrangements. Cryopreserved peripheral blood mononuclear cells were collected at three points: before therapy, at response, and at either sustained remission or disease progression. The response samples were drawn at a median of 12 months into treatment, with a range of about 6 to 40 months. Longitudinal samples were obtainable from about 30% of the roughly 90 participants in the trial. All remission and progressive disease samples were collected while patients were still receiving ibrutinib. General conclusions and limits of the study: Lymph node repertoires were not examined, and the timing of sampling was not matched between patients in sustained remission and those whose disease progressed. Public clonotypes were rare and either shrank or stayed stable during treatment, and the rise in clonality at ibrutinib response reflected expansion of private clonotypes. Baseline clonality was found to be higher than that of age-matched healthy donors and was strongly correlated with circulating CD8+ T-cell counts. At ibrutinib response clonality went up, during sustained remission it held steady, and at progression it dropped back toward baseline.

On a MiSeq, deep resolution sequencing aimed for a depth between 1 in 1 million and 1 in 200,000 T cells, with each clonotype covered 10x on average. The immunoSEQ hsTCRB Kit was used to generate TCR beta libraries. The authors' pipeline ran thus. ImmunoSEQ Data Assistant and ImmunoSEQ Analyzer were used for data analysis, and V, D and J genes were assigned according to IMGT definitions. Clonality was computed as one minus normalized Shannon entropy of productive rearrangement frequencies, ranging from 0 to 1. Public clonotype analysis was restricted to overrepresented clonotypes comprising at least 0.05% of each patient's repertoire. About a dozen age-matched healthy donor repertoires from immuneACCESS served as clonality controls. TCRdb re-hosts the immuneACCESS table, in-frame sequences only. Its copies lack some clones; in the studies checked, an unresolved V gene accounts for under half of them, and the cause for the rest is not known. D and trimming come from the DNA, and the V and J calls and clone size come from that table. This sample has over 130,000 clones in its table, and around 81% of those were observed once. The ten largest clones represent around 7.6% of the sample.

For TCR beta library preparation, around 1.8 micrograms of genomic DNA were extracted from the cryopreserved PBMCs. High-throughput TCR beta sequencing was performed on longitudinal blood samples from CLL patients receiving ibrutinib monotherapy. The patients took part in an open-label, single-center phase 2 trial of ibrutinib monotherapy. The chain is assembled from TRBV5-1 and TRBJ1-1, with 11 bases matching TRBD1. The clonotype comes from a human donor with chronic lymphocytic leukemia. Sequenced material: PBMCs, taken after 36 months of ibrutinib treatment. The DNA is as follows: TGCGCCAGCAGCCCAGGACAGGGGGCGCCTAGGGGTGGTACTGAAGCTTTCTTT. Its product reads: CASSPGQGAPRGGTEAFF.